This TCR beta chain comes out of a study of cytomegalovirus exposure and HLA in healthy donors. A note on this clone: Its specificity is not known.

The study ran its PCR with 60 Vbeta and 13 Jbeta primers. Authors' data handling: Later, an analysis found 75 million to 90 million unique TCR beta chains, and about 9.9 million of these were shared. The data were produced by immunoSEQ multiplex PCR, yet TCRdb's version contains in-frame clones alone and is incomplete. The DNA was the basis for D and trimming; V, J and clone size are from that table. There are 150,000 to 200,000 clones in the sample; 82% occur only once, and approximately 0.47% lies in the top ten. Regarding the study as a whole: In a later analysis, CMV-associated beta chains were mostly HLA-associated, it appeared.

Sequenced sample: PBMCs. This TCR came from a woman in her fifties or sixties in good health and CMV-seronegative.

The CDR3 nucleotides read TGCAGCGTTGGGTCAGGGGATGGAAACACCATATATTTT. As protein: CSVGSGDGNTIYF. The chain links TRBV29-1 to TRBJ1-3; possibly TRBD1 for D (6 bases). The CDR3 sequence is 13 residues long. Trimming left V 4 bases short and J 3 bases short, with 10 bases between. CDR1 SQVTM and CDR2 ANQGSEA come from the germline V gene.